This entry describes one T cell receptor beta chain. The source of the sample is a study of T cell changes during pregnancy in multiple sclerosis. Germline CDR1 is LNHNV and CDR2 is YYDKDF (reference sequence). V trimming: 1 base; J trimming: 3 bases; junction bases outside the gene matches: 5. The CDR3 runs 15 residues. Clones were read by immunoSEQ multiplex PCR, and TCRdb kept only the in-frame ones, dropping some. The sample lists approximately 83,000 clones, approximately 94% occurring once. The chain employs TRBV15 and TRBJ2-7; 8 nucleotides line up with TRBD2. The specimen comprised peripheral blood, sampled in the third trimester of pregnancy. The source of this sequence is a female donor with multiple sclerosis, enrolled in a pregnancy study. In nucleotides, the CDR3 is TGTGCCACCAGCAGAGTCCCTAGCGGGCACTACGAGCAGTACTTC. Residues: CATSRVPSGHYEQYF.